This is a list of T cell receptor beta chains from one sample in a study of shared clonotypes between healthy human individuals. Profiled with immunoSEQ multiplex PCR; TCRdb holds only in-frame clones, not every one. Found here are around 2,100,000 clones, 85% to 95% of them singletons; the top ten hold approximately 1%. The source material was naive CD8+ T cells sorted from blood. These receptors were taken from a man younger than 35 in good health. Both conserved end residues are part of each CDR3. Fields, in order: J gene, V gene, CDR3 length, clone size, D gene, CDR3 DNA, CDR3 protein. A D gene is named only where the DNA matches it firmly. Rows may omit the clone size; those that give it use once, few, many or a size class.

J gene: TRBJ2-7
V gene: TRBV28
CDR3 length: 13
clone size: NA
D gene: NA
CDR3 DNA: TGTGCCAGCAGTTTTAAGGGAACGGGCGAGCAGTACTTC
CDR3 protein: CASSFKGTGEQYF

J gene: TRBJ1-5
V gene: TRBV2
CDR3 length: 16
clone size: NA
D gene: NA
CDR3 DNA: TGTGCCAGCAGTGAAGCGCGAAGGGGCGGCAATCAGCCCCAGCATTTT
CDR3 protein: CASSEARRGGNQPQHF

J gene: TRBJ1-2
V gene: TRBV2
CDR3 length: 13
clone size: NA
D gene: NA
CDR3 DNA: NA
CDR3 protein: CASSESWGQGITF

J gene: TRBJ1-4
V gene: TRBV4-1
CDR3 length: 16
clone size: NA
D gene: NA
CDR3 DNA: TGCGCCAGCAATACCGGGACACCGCCAACTAATGAAAAACTGTTTTTT
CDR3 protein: CASNTGTPPTNEKLFF

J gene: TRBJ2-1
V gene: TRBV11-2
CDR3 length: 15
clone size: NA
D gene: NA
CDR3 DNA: TGTGCCAGCAGCTTAGGGCCTAGTCCTACATATGAGCAGTTCTTC
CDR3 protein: CASSLGPSPTYEQFF

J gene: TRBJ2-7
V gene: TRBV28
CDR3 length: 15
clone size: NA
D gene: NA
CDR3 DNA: TGTGCCAGCAGACCCTACAGGGGGGGGGCCTACGAGCAGTACTTC
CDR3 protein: CASRPYRGGAYEQYF

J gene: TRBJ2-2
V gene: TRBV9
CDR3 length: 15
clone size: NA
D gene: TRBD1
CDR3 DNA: TGTGCCAGCAGCGTCTCCGGGACAGACACCGGGGAGCTGTTTTTT
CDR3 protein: CASSVSGTDTGELFF

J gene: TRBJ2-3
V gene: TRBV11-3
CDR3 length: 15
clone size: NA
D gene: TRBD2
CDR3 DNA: TGTGCCAGCAGCCCCAGTGGCGGGGGAACAGATACGCAGTATTTT
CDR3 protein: CASSPSGGGTDTQYF

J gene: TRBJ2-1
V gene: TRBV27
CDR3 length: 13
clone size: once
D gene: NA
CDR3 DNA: TGTGCCAGCAGTGGGACTTCCTACAATGAGCAGTTCTTC
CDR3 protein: CASSGTSYNEQFF

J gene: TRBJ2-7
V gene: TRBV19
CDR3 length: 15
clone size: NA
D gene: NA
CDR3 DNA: TGTGCCAGTAGTATAGGGGACCGGGGAATCTACGAGCAGTACTTC
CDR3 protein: CASSIGDRGIYEQYF

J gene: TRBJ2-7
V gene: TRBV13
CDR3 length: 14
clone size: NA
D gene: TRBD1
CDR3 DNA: TGTGCCAGCAGCCCCGGGGACAGTTCCTACGAGCAGTACTTC
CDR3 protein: CASSPGDSSYEQYF

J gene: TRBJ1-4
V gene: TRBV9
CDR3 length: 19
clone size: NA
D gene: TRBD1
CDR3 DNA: TGTGCCAGCAGCGCCCAGCCCGCATTTGGACAGGGGATTGATGAAAAACTGTTTTTT
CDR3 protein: CASSAQPAFGQGIDEKLFF

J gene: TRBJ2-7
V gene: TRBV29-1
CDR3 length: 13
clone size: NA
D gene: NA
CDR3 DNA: TGCAGCGCCGCGGACATCGCGGCCTACGAGCAGTACTTC
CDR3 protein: CSAADIAAYEQYF

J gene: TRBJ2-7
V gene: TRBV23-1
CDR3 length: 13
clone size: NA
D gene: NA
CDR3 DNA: TGCGCCAGCAGGCAATGGGGGGCGGGCGAGCAGTACTTC
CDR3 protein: CASRQWGAGEQYF

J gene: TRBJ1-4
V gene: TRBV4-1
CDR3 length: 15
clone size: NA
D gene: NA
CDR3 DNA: TGCGCCAGCAGCCACCCGAGCGGTTCAGACGAAAAACTGTTTTTT
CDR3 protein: CASSHPSGSDEKLFF

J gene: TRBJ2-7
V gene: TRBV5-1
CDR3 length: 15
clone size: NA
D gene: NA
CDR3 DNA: TGCGCCAGCAGCTTGGCCTCGGATGCGGCCTACGAGCAGTACTTC
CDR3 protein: CASSLASDAAYEQYF

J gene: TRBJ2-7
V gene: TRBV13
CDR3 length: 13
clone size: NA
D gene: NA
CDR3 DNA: TGTGCCAGCAGCAAGGGACTTATCGGCGAGCAGTACTTC
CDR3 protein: CASSKGLIGEQYF

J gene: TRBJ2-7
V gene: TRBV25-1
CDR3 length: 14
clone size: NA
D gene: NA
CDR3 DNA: TGTGCCAGCAGTGAACCAGGAATCATCTACGAGCAGTACTTC
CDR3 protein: CASSEPGIIYEQYF

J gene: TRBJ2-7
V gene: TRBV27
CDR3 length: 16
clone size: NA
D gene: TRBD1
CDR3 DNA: TGTGCCAGCAGTTCCTGGGACAGGGAAGGGTCCTACGAGCAGTACTTC
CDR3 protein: CASSSWDREGSYEQYF

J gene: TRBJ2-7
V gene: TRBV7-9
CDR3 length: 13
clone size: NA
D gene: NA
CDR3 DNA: TGTGCCAGCAGCTCTTTACAGACCCACGAGCAGTACTTC
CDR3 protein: CASSSLQTHEQYF

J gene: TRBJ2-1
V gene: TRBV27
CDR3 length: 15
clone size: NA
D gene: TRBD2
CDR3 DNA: TGTGCCAGCAGTTTAATAGCGGGAGCCTTGAATGAGCAGTTCTTC
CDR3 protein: CASSLIAGALNEQFF

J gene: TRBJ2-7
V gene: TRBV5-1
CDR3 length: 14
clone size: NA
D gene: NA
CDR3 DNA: TGCGCCAGCAGCTTGTTGGCGCCGACCTACGAGCAGTACTTC
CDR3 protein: CASSLLAPTYEQYF

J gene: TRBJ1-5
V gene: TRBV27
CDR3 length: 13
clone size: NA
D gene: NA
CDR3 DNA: TGTGCCAGCAGTTTGTGGGGGAATCAGCCCCAGCATTTT
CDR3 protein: CASSLWGNQPQHF

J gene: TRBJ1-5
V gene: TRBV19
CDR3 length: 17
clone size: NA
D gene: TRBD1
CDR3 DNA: TGTGCCAGTAGTGCGGGACAGGGGGGGGTTTTTGATCAGCCCCAGCATTTT
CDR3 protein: CASSAGQGGVFDQPQHF

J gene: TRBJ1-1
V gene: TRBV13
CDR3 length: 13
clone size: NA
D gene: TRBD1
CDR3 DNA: TGTGCCAGCAAAACAGGGGGATACACTGAAGCTTTCTTT
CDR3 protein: CASKTGGYTEAFF

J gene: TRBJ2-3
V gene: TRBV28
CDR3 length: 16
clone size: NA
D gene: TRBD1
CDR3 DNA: TGTGCCAGCAGTTTTCTGGGGGCAGGGGGCCCGGATACGCAGTATTTT
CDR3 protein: CASSFLGAGGPDTQYF

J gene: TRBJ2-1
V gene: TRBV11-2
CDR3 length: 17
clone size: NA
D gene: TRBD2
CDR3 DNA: TGTGCCAGCAGCTTAGACCTAAACCCGGGACTAGCGGGGGGACAGTTCTTC
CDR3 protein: CASSLDLNPGLAGGQFF

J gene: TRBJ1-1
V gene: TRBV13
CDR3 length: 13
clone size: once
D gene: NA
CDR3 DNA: TGTGCCAACAGCCCTCCTACAAGCCTGGAGGCTTTCTTT
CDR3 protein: CANSPPTSLEAFF

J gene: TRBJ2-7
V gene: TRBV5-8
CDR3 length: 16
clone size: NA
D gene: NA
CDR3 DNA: TGTGCCTCAGGCCCGACCAAAGACGGACCCTCCTACGAGCAGTACTTC
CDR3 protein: CASGPTKDGPSYEQYF

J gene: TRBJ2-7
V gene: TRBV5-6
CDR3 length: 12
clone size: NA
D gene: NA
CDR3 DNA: TGTGCCAGCAGCTTGGCAGGTAGCGAGCAGTACTTC
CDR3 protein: CASSLAGSEQYF

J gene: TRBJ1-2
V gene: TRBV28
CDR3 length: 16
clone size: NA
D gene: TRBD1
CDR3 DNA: TGTGCCAGCAGTGGGGTAACCGGGACAGGGGCCTATGGCTACACCTTC
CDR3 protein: CASSGVTGTGAYGYTF

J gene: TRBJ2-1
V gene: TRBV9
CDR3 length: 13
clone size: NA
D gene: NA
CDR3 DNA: TGTGCCAGCAGCCCATTTCAGTGGGATGAGCAGTTCTTC
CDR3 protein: CASSPFQWDEQFF

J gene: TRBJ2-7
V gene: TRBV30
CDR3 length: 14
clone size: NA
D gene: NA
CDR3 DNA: TGTGCCTGGAGAGGGGGGGCTAGCTCCTACGAGCAGTACTTC
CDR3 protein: CAWRGGASSYEQYF

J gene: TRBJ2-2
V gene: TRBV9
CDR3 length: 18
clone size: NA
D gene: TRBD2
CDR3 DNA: TGTGCCAGCGGAGGAATATCCAGACTAGCGGGAGAGAACGGGGAGCTGTTTTTT
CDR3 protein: CASGGISRLAGENGELFF

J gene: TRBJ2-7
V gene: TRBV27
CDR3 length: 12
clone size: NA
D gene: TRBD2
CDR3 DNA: TGTGCCAGCCGAACGGGAGGGGAGGAGCAGTACTTC
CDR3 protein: CASRTGGEEQYF

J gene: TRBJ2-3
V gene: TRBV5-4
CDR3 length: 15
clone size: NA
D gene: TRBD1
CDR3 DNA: TGTGCCAGCAGCTTCAGGGGGCCTAGCACAGATACGCAGTATTTT
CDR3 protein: CASSFRGPSTDTQYF

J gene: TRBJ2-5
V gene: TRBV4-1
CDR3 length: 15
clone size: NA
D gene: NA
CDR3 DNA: TGCGCCAGCAGCCCAAATAGCGGAGGCCAAGAGACCCAGTACTTC
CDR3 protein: CASSPNSGGQETQYF

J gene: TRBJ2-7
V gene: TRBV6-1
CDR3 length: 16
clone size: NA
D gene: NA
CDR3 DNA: TGTGCCAGCAGTGTCTCTTCGGGACATCGGACCTACGAGCAGTACTTC
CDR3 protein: CASSVSSGHRTYEQYF

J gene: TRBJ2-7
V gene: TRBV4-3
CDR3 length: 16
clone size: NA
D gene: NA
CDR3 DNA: TGCGCCAGCAGCCAAGACGTTCGGGCGGAAACCTACGAGCAGTACTTC
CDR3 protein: CASSQDVRAETYEQYF

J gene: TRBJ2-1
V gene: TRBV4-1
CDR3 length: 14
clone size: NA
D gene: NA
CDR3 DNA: TGCGCCAGCAGCCAAGGGACAGTCGACAATGAGCAGTTCTTC
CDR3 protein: CASSQGTVDNEQFF

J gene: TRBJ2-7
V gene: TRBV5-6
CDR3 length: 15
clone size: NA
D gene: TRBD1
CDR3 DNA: TGTGCCAGCAGCTTGGCCCGGGACAGTATATACGAGCAGTACTTC
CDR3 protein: CASSLARDSIYEQYF

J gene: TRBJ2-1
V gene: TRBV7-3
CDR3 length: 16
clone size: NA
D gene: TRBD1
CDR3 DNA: TGTGCCAGCAGCCCGGACGTTGGGACAGGTTACAATGAGCAGTTCTTC
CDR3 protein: CASSPDVGTGYNEQFF

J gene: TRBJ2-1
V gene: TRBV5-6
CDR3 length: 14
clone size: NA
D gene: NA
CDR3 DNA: TGTGCCAGCAGCTTAGGGCGTTCCTACAATGAGCAGTTCTTC
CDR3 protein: CASSLGRSYNEQFF

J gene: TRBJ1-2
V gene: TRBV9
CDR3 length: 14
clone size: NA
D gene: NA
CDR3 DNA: TGTGCCAGCAGCGAGTCGAGGTCGGACTATGGCTACACCTTC
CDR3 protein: CASSESRSDYGYTF

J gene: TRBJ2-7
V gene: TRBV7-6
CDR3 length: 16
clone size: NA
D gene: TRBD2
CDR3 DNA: TGTGCCAGCAGCTTCGGGCTAGCGGGAGAGTCGTTGGAGCAGTACTTC
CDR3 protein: CASSFGLAGESLEQYF

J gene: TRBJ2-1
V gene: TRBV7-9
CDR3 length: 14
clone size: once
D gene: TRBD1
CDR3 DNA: TGTGCCAGCGAGGGACAGGGGGGCGACAATGAGCAGTTCTTC
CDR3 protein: CASEGQGGDNEQFF

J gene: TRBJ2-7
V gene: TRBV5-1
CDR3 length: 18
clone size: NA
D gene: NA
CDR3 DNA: TGCGCCAGCAGCTTCGGGACGCTGGGTCGGGAGTCCGCCTACGAGCAGTACTTC
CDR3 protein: CASSFGTLGRESAYEQYF

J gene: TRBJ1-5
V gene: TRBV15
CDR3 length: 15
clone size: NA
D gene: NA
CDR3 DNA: TGTGCCACCGCCAGTTTCCACAGTGTGGGGCAGCCCCAGCATTTT
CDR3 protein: CATASFHSVGQPQHF

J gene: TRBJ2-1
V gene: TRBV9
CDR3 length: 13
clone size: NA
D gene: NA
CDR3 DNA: TGTGCCAGCAGCGTAGTACCAGGACTGGAGCAGTTCTTC
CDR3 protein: CASSVVPGLEQFF

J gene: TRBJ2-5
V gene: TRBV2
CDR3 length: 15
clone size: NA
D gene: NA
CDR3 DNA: TGTGCCAGCAGTGGGACGAGGGACGGCCAAGAGACCCAGTACTTC
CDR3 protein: CASSGTRDGQETQYF

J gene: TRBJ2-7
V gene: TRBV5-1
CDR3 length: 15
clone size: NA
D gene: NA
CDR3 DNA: TGCGCCAGCAGCTTGGTCGGCGGGATCGGCTACGAGCAGTACTTC
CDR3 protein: CASSLVGGIGYEQYF

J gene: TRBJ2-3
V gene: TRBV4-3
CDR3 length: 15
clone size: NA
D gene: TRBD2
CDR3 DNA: TGCGCCAGCAGCCAAGAAGCGGGAGGTCCAGATACGCAGTATTTT
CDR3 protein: CASSQEAGGPDTQYF

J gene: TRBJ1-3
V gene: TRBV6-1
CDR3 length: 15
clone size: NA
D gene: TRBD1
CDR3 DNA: TGTGCCAGCAAGGACAGGGGCTTGACTGGAAACACCATATATTTT
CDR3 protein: CASKDRGLTGNTIYF